This TCR beta chain was captured in a study of T cells after yellow fever vaccination. Study results and caveats: Bulk-population clonotypes that are abundant could appear as contaminants in FACS-sorted repertoires. Most clones from primary vaccination were detected again post-booster (about 96% CD4, roughly 85% CD8).

Using its own MiXCR run on the 5' RACE reads, TCRdb lists one record per CDR3 protein. Of more than 200,000 distinct CDR3 sequences listed, 3.6% were seen once; the top ten hold about a fifth. Germline V gives CDR1 LGHNA, CDR2 YSLEER. The CDR3 loop spans 16 amino acids. Trimming pared 1 base from V and 0 bases from J, leaving 12 bases between. This clonotype was recorded at least ten times. Its cognate antigen is unknown. The chain joins TRBV4-3 to TRBJ2-5; D may be TRBD1 (5 bases). The sequence was collected from a man between 18 and 29 years old who received the YFV17D yellow fever vaccine. Sequences were derived from PBMCs, sampled 15 days after the yellow fever booster vaccination. The CDR3 region has the DNA TGCGCCAGCAGCCAAGCGTCTTACAGGAACCAAGAGACCCAGTACTTC. It codes for CASSQASYRNQETQYF.